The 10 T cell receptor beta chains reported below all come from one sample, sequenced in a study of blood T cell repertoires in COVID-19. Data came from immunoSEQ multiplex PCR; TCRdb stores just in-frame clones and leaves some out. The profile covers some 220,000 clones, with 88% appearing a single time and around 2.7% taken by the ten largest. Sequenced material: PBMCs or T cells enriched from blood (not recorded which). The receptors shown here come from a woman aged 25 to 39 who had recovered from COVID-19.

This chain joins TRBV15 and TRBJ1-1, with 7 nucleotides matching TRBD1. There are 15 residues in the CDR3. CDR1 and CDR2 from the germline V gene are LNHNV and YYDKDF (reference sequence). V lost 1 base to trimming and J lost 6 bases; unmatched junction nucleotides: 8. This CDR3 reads CATSRVRQGLSEAFF. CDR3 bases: TGTGCCACCAGCAGAGTTCGACAGGGTTTGTCTGAAGCTTTCTTT.

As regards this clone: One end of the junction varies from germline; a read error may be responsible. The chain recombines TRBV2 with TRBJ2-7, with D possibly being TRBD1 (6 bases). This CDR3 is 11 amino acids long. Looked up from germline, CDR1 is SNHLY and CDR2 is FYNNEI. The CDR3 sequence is CASSCRLNRDF. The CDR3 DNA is TGTGCCAGCAGTTGTCGGCTTAACAGGGACTTC.

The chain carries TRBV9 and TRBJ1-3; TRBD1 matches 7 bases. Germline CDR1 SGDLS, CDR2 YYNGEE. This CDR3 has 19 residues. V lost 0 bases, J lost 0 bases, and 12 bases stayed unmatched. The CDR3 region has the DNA TGTGCCAGCAGCGTAGACCCACGCCGACAGGGCCACTCTGGAAACACCATATATTTT. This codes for CASSVDPRRQGHSGNTIYF.

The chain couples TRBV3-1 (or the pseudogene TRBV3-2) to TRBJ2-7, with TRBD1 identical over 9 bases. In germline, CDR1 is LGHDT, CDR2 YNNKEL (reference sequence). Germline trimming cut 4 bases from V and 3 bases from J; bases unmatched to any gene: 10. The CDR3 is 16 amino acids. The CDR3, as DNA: TGTGCCAGCAGCCCCCTGGGACAGGGAGAGATCTACGAGCAGTACTTC. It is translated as CASSPLGQGEIYEQYF.

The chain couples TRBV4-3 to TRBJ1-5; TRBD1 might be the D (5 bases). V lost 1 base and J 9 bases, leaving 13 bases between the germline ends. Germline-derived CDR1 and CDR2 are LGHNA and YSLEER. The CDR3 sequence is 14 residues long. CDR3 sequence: CASSQAQAVGPQHF. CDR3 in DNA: TGCGCCAGCAGCCAAGCACAGGCGGTGGGGCCCCAGCATTTT.

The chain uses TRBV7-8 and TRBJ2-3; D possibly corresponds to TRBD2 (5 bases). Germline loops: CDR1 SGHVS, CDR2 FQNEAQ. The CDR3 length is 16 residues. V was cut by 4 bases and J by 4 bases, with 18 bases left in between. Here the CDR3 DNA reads TGTGCCAGCAGCTGGAAGTTGACGGCAGCGGCAGATACGCAGTATTTT. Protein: CASSWKLTAAADTQYF.

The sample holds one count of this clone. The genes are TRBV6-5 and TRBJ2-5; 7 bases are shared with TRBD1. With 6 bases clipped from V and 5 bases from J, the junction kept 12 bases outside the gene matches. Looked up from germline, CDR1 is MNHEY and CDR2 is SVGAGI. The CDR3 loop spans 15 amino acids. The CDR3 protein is CASSLLNRGGETQYF. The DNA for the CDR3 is TGTGCCAGCAGCCTCCTCAACAGGGGCGGCGAGACCCAGTACTTC.

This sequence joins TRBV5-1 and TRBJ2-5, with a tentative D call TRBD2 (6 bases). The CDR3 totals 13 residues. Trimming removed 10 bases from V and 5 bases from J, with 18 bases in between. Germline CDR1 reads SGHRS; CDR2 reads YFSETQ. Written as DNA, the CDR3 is TGCGCCTCAACGCCGGTAGGAGGGGAGACCCAGTACTTC. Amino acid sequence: CASTPVGGETQYF.

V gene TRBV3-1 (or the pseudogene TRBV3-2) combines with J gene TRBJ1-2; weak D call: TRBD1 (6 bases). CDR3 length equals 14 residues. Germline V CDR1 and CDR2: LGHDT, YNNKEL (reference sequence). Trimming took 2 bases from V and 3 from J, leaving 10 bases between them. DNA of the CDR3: TGTGCCAGCAGCCAATTAGGGGGGGACTATGGCTACACCTTC. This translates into CASSQLGGDYGYTF.

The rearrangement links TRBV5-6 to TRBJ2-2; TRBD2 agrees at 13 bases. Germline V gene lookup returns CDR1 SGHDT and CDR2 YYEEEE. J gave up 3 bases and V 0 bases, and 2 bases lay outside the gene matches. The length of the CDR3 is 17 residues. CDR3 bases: TGTGCCAGCAGCTTGGAGACTAGCGGGGGGTACACCGGGGAGCTGTTTTTT. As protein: CASSLETSGGYTGELFF. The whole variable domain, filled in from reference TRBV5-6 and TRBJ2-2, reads DAGVTQSPTHLIKTRGQQVTLRCSPKSGHDTVSWYQQALGQGPQFIFQYYEEEERQRGNFPDRFSGHQFPNYSSELNVNALLLGDSALYLCASSLETSGGYTGELFFGEGSRLTVL.